These 3 T cell receptor beta chains came from one sample sequenced in a study of CD8+ T cells in alopecia areata. Sequencing relied on a cDNA template that was reverse transcribed from extracted RNA. Sequenced by immunoSEQ multiplex PCR; TCRdb stores in-frame clones only, minus some. The data contain 95,000 to 100,000 clones, about 61% of them seen just once; the ten biggest clones take up about 15%. Described treatment: oral pan-JAK inhibitor, 5-10 mg twice daily. Source: CD8+ T cells sorted from blood, taken at approximately week 60, from a patient treated with tofacitinib. These receptors all come from a human donor with alopecia areata.

This chain links TRBV4-1 with TRBJ1-1; D unclear. The CDR3 length is 12 residues. Looked up from germline, CDR1 is MGHRA and CDR2 is YSYEKL. V was trimmed by 0 bases and J by 1 base, leaving 0 bases between them. As DNA, the CDR3 is TGCGCCAGCAGCCAAGAGAACACTGAAGCTTTCTTT. Residues: CASSQENTEAFF.

The rearrangement joins TRBV5-6 to TRBJ2-3; D not certain. Germline assignment: CDR1 SGHDT and CDR2 YYEEEE. This CDR3 has 12 amino acids. The V and J ends lost 4 bases and 6 bases respectively, with 9 bases between them. As DNA, the CDR3 is TGTGCCAGCAGCGTATTTGGGGATACGCAGTATTTT. Translating gives CASSVFGDTQYF.

The genes are TRBV29-1 and TRBJ1-2, with TRBD1 as a possible D gene (5 bases). Germline V lookup: CDR1 SQVTM, CDR2 ANQGSEA. V lost 3 bases and J 8 bases, leaving 13 bases between the germline ends. CDR3 size: 12 residues. The CDR3 region is CSVERWDEGYTF. For the CDR3, the DNA is TGCAGCGTTGAGAGGTGGGACGAGGGCTACACCTTC. The whole variable domain, filled in from reference TRBV29-1 and TRBJ1-2, reads SAVISQKPSRDICQRGTSLTIQCQVDSQVTMMFWYRQQPGQSLTLIATANQGSEATYESGFVIDKFPISRPNLTFSTLTVSNMSPEDSSIYLCSVERWDEGYTFGSGTRLTVV.